This passage covers 7 T cell receptor beta chains from one sample sequenced in a study of regulatory T cells in long-lasting Graves disease. Libraries of TCR beta came from iRepertoire HTBI primers plus Arm-PCR of CDR3 regions. TCRdb recomputed calls from the multiplex PCR reads with MiXCR, one row per CDR3 protein. The sample carries about 470,000 distinct CDR3 sequences, roughly 21% recorded once. Time point: persistent/refractory GD, antithyroid drugs over 5 years with positive TRAb. Isolated PBMC RNA provided the starting material for the TCR library. The starting material was peripheral blood mononuclear cells (PBMCs), obtained when the disease was refractory, from a patient treated with antithyroid drugs. These receptors were taken from a female donor with Graves disease.

The genes are TRBV19 and TRBJ1-6; no firm D call. The germline V gene encodes CDR1 LNHDA and CDR2 SQIVND (reference sequence). The length of the CDR3 is 15 residues. Trimming pared 4 bases from V and 7 bases from J, leaving 14 bases between. This CDR3 reads CASSTDREANSPLHF. The CDR3 DNA is TGTGCCAGTAGTACGGACCGTGAAGCCAATTCACCCCTCCACTTT.

This clonotype has ten or more counts. The V gene is TRBV19, the J gene TRBJ1-4; D may be TRBD1 (5 bases). Per germline, CDR1 LNHDA and CDR2 SQIVND (reference sequence). Trimming took 7 bases from V and 8 from J, leaving 26 bases between them. This CDR3 region has 17 residues. The CDR3 loop is CASTRSGLSHSGEKLFF. The CDR3 bases are TGTGCCAGTACCAGATCGGGACTCTCTCACTCGGGGGAAAAACTGTTTTTT.

This clonotype has ten or more counts. V and J are TRBV28 and TRBJ1-6; 7 nucleotides line up with TRBD1. CDR3 length: 14 amino acids. CDR1 is MDHEN, CDR2 SYDVKM, per germline. Trimming cost V 6 bases and J 7 bases; bases outside gene matches: 6. The CDR3 spells CASSPRDRNSPLHF. CDR3 bases: TGTGCCAGCAGCCCGCGGGACAGAAATTCACCCCTCCACTTT.

Worth noting for this clonotype: One junction end does not reproduce the germline sequence, and a read error may be involved. This chain uses TRBV12-3 or TRBV12-4 with TRBJ2-7; 9 bases map to TRBD1. The CDR3 totals 16 residues. The CDR3 DNA follows: TGTGCCAGCAGCCCCCACCCCGGGACAGGGTCCTACGGGCAGTACTTC. Translation gives CASSPHPGTGSYGQYF.

The chain has TRBV29-1 and TRBJ1-4; 10 nucleotides match TRBD1. J gave up 10 bases and V 5 bases, and 10 bases lay outside the gene matches. The CDR3 totals 14 residues. Per germline, CDR1 SQVTM and CDR2 ANQGSEA. CDR3 amino acids: CSVWKGQGVGKLFF. The CDR3, as DNA: TGCAGCGTTTGGAAAGGACAGGGGGTAGGAAAACTGTTTTTT.

Remarks on this clonotype: Its ends do not fully match the called genes, so a read error is possible. The V call is TRBV6-2 or TRBV6-3, the J call TRBJ1-2; D perhaps matches TRBD1 (5 bases). Germline V lookup: CDR1 MNHEY, CDR2 SVGEGT. The CDR3 length is 14 residues. The DNA of the CDR3 is TGTGCCGGCAGCGGGACTCCGGGGGACTATGGCTACACCTTC. Translated: CAGSGTPGDYGYTF.

In its sample, this clonotype was seen many times. V is TRBV12-3 or TRBV12-4 and J is TRBJ1-5; 8 nucleotides match TRBD1. CDR3 size: 15 residues. With 3 bases clipped from V and 7 bases from J, the junction kept 8 bases outside the gene matches. CDR3 nucleotide sequence: TGTGCCAGCAGTTTCCCTGGACAGGGTCACCAGCCCCAGCATTTT. It codes for CASSFPGQGHQPQHF.